These T cell receptor beta chains were read from a single sample in a study of T cell responses to AZD1222 COVID-19 vaccine. The assay was immunoSEQ multiplex PCR, and TCRdb's table has in-frame clones only and misses some. This repertoire shows approximately 150,000 clones, 90% found once; its top ten account for roughly 6.2%. The sample consisted of peripheral blood, taken 28 days after the second AZD1222 dose. Receptor source: an adult who received the AZD1222 COVID-19 vaccine. Both conserved end residues are part of each CDR3. D genes are given only for firm matches. Clone sizes are given selectively: once, few, many, or a class where the clone is expanded.

D gene	clone size	V gene	J gene	CDR3 DNA	CDR3 protein
TRBD1	.	TRBV6-1	TRBJ2-1	TGTGCCAGCAGTGAATATTTGGGACAGCCTTACAATGAGCAGTTCTTC	CASSEYLGQPYNEQFF
TRBD2	.	TRBV10-3	TRBJ2-1	TGTGCCATCAGTGCCTCTCTAGCGGGAGGGCCGGATGAGCAGTTCTTC	CAISASLAGGPDEQFF
.	.	TRBV12-3/TRBV12-4	TRBJ2-3	TGTGCCAGCAAGGGGGAACTCAAGGGTACGCAGTATTTT	CASKGELKGTQYF
TRBD1	.	TRBV6-2/TRBV6-3	TRBJ1-5	TGTGCCAGCAGTTACCCCGGACAGGGGACTCAGCCCCAGCATTTT	CASSYPGQGTQPQHF
TRBD1	once	TRBV28	TRBJ2-7	TGTGCCAGCAGTTTCCGGACAGGGGACCCCTACGAGCAGTACTTC	CASSFRTGDPYEQYF
.	.	TRBV12-3/TRBV12-4	TRBJ1-2	TGTGCCAGCAGTCAGGGACCTAGCTATGGCTACACCTTC	CASSQGPSYGYTF
.	.	TRBV9	TRBJ2-7	TGTGCCAGCAGCGTAGCCCACGGTGGTTCCTACGAGCAGTACTTC	CASSVAHGGSYEQYF
.	few	TRBV3-1/TRBV3-2	TRBJ2-5	TGTGCCAGCAGCCAAGGATGGGGGTTCAAGGAGACCCAGTACTTC	CASSQGWGFKETQYF
.	.	TRBV6-1	TRBJ1-1	TGTGCCAGCAGTGAAAAACGAGGGGTAGATACTGAAGCTTTCTTT	CASSEKRGVDTEAFF
.	.	TRBV29-1	TRBJ2-1	TGCAGCGTTGAGACCCCCGCCCACAATGAGCAGTTCTTC	CSVETPAHNEQFF
.	.	TRBV27	TRBJ2-1	TGTGCCAGCAGTTATCAACTGCGGGACATCCCCAATGAGCAGTTCTTC	CASSYQLRDIPNEQFF
.	.	TRBV3-1/TRBV3-2	TRBJ1-4	TGTGCCAGCAGCCCCTCGGACCTTTTGAACGAAAAACTGTTTTTT	CASSPSDLLNEKLFF
.	once	TRBV28	TRBJ1-6	TGTGCCAGCAGTAGGGACCGAAGGGGCAATTCACCCCTCCACTTT	CASSRDRRGNSPLHF
TRBD1	.	TRBV28	TRBJ1-4	TGTGCCAGCAGTTTAACGAGGGGGCTCTCAATATCGCTGTTTTTT	CASSLTRGLSISLFF
.	few	TRBV6-1	TRBJ1-4	TGTGCCAGCAGTGGGGACATTGGGGATCCAACTAATGAAAAACTGTTTTTT	CASSGDIGDPTNEKLFF
TRBD1	.	TRBV10-3	TRBJ1-4	TGTGCCGTCGGACAGGGCGGAACTAATGAAAAACTGTTTTTT	CAVGQGGTNEKLFF
.	.	TRBV28	TRBJ1-5	TGTGCCAGCAGCGGACTTGGCAATCAGCCCCAGCATTTT	CASSGLGNQPQHF
.	.	TRBV5-4	TRBJ1-2	TGTGCCAGCAGCTTGGAGTCCGAGAGCTACACCTTC	CASSLESESYTF
.	once	TRBV27	TRBJ1-1	TGTGCCAGCAGTTTACAATCGACGAACACTGAAGCTTTCTTT	CASSLQSTNTEAFF
.	.	TRBV18	TRBJ1-5	TGTGCCAGCTCAGGGGGCTCACAACAGCCCCAGCATTTT	CASSGGSQQPQHF
.	.	TRBV5-1	TRBJ1-2	TGCGCCAGCAGCTTGGCCGGGCAGCCTTCGACGGGTGGCTACACCTTC	CASSLAGQPSTGGYTF
.	.	TRBV19	TRBJ1-4	TGTGCCAGTAGTATAGATCGAGGGGCCAGAACTAATGAAAAACTGTTTTTT	CASSIDRGARTNEKLFF
.	few	TRBV4-2	TRBJ2-7	TGTGCCCAAAGAAGGGAGTACTTC	CAQRREYF
TRBD1	.	TRBV6-5	TRBJ1-4	TGTGCCAGCAGCTCCCTGGGACAGGGTAATGAAAAACTGTTTTTT	CASSSLGQGNEKLFF
.	.	TRBV3-1/TRBV3-2	TRBJ1-2	TGTGCCAGCAGCCTTGGGGTAGCTAACTATGGCTACACCTTC	CASSLGVANYGYTF
TRBD1	.	TRBV30	TRBJ2-5	TGTGCCTGGAGTATCCGCGGACAGGGCCCGAGAGAGACCCAGTACTTC	CAWSIRGQGPRETQYF
.	.	TRBV27	TRBJ1-1	TGTGCCAGCATAGGCGGATCCCTGGGGAGCACTGAAGCTTTCTTT	CASIGGSLGSTEAFF
.	.	TRBV5-1	TRBJ1-4	TGCGCCAGCAGCTTCGGGTTTACTAATGAAAAACTGTTTTTT	CASSFGFTNEKLFF
.	.	TRBV20-1	TRBJ2-5	TGCAGTGCTAGTCCATCCCAATCGACCCAGTACTTC	CSASPSQSTQYF
TRBD1	.	TRBV18	TRBJ1-1	TGTGCCAGCTCACCACAGGGACAGATAGACACTGAAGCTTTCTTT	CASSPQGQIDTEAFF
TRBD1	.	TRBV6-5	TRBJ2-7	TGTGCCAGCAGATGGACAGGGAACTACGAGCAGTACTTC	CASRWTGNYEQYF
.	.	TRBV7-9	TRBJ2-5	TGTGCCAGCAGCTTAGAGGCTCTTCGTCAGGAGACCCAGTACTTC	CASSLEALRQETQYF
.	.	TRBV6-5	TRBJ2-1	TGTGCCAGCAGACCGACCGGGACCGATGAGCAGTTCTTC	CASRPTGTDEQFF
TRBD1	.	TRBV4-1	TRBJ1-2	TGCGCCAGCAGCCAAGACGAATGGACAGGCCGCTCGGAATATGGCTACACCTTC	CASSQDEWTGRSEYGYTF
.	.	TRBV12-3/TRBV12-4	TRBJ2-1	TGTGCCAGCAGTTTATGGAATGAGCAGTTCTTC	CASSLWNEQFF
TRBD2	.	TRBV5-1	TRBJ2-7	TGCGCCAGCAGCTTCACTAGCGGGAGTTTCTACGAGCAGTACTTC	CASSFTSGSFYEQYF
.	once	TRBV18	TRBJ1-5	TGTGCCAGCTCACCTGACAGTTCCAATCAGCCCCAGCATTTT	CASSPDSSNQPQHF
TRBD1	.	TRBV7-9	TRBJ1-2	TGTGCCAGCAGCTTAGGTCCGGGACAGAGGACTTATGGCTACACCTTC	CASSLGPGQRTYGYTF
.	.	TRBV7-2	TRBJ2-4	TGTGCCAGCGCGAACCGCGGCTCCAAAAACATTCAGTACTTC	CASANRGSKNIQYF
TRBD2	.	TRBV30	TRBJ2-3	TGTGCCTGGAGTAACACCGGGACTAGCGCAGATACGCAGTATTTT	CAWSNTGTSADTQYF
.	once	TRBV30	TRBJ1-4	TGTGCCTGGAGTGGGACCGGGGACGAAAAACTGTTTTTT	CAWSGTGDEKLFF
.	.	TRBV7-2	TRBJ1-1	TGTGCCAGCAGCTTAGATGCAGGGTCCGCTTTCTTT	CASSLDAGSAFF
TRBD2	.	TRBV5-4	TRBJ2-1	TGTGCCAGCAGCTGGACTAGCGGGAGTTATCCAGACAATGAGCAGTTCTTC	CASSWTSGSYPDNEQFF
.	.	TRBV7-8	TRBJ2-7	TGTGCCAGCAGCGAGGCGAGCCACTACGAGCAGTACTTC	CASSEASHYEQYF
TRBD1	few	TRBV10-3	TRBJ1-6	TGTGCCATCAGTGACAGGGGGGACCTCCACTTT	CAISDRGDLHF
.	.	TRBV7-2	TRBJ1-1	TGTGCCAGCAGACCCAGGGGTGAGGCTGAAGCTTTCTTT	CASRPRGEAEAFF